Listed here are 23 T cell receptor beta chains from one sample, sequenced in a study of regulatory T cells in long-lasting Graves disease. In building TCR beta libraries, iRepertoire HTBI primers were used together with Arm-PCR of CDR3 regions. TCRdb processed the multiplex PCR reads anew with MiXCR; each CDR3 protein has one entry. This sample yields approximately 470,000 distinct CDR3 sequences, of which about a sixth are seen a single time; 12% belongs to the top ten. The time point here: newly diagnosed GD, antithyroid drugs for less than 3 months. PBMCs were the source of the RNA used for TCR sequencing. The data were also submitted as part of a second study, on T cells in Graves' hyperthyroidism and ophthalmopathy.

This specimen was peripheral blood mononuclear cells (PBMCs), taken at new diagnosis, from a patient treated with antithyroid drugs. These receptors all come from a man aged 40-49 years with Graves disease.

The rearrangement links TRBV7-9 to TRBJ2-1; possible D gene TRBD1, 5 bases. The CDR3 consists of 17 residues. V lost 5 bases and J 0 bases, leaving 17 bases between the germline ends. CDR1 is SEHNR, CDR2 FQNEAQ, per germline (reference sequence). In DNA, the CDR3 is TGTGCCAGCAGCCCCAGAGACAGTCCCAGCTCCTACAATGAGCAGTTCTTC. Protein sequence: CASSPRDSPSSYNEQFF.

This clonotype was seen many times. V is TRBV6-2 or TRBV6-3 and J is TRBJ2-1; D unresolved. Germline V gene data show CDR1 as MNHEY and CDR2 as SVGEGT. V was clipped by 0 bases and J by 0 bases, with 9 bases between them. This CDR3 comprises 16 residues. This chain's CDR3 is CASSYSDTRSYNEQFF. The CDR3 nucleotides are TGTGCCAGCAGTTACTCAGACACCCGCTCCTACAATGAGCAGTTCTTC.

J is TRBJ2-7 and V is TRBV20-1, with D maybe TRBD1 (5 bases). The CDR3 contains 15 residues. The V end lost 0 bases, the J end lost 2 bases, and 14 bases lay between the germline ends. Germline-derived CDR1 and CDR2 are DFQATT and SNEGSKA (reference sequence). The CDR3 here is CSARDLMDNTYEQYF. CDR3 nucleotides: TGCAGTGCTAGAGATCTCATGGACAACACCTACGAGCAGTACTTC.

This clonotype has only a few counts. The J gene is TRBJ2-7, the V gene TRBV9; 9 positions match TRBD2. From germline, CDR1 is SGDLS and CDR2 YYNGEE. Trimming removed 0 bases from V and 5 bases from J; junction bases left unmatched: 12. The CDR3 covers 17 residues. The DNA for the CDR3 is TGTGCCAGCAGCGTAGAAGGTTTGGGTCTAGCGGGAAACGAGCAGTACTTC. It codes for CASSVEGLGLAGNEQYF.

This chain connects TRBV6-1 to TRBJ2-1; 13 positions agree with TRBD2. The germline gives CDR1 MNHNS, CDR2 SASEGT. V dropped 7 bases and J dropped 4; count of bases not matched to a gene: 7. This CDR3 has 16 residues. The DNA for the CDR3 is TGTGCCAGCACTCCAGGGACTAGCGGGAAATACAATGAGCAGTTCTTC. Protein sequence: CASTPGTSGKYNEQFF.

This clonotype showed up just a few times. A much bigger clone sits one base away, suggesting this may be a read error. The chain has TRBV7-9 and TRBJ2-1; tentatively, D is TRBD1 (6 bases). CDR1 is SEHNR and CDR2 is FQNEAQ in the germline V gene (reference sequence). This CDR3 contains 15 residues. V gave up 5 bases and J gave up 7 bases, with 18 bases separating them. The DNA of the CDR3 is TGTGCCAGCAGCCAGGGACCAGGGGTCGTGAATGAGCAGTTCTTC. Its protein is CASSQGPGVVNEQFF.

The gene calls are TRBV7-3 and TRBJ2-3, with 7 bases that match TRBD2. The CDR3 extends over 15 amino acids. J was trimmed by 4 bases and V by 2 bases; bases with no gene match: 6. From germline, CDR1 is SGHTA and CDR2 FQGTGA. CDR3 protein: CASSLVGGSADTQYF. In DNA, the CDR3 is TGTGCCAGCAGCTTAGTAGGCGGGAGCGCAGATACGCAGTATTTT.

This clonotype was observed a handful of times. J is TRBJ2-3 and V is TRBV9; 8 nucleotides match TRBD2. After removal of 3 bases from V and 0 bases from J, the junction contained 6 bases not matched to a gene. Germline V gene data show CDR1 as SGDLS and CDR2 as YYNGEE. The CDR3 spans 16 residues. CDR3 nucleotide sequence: TGTGCCAGCAGCGGCGCTAGCGGGCCCAGCACAGATACGCAGTATTTT. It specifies CASSGASGPSTDTQYF.

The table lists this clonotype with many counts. CDR3: CASSYGGGGETQYF. CDR3 nucleotide sequence: TGTGCCAGCAGTTACGGGGGAGGAGGAGAGACCCAGTACTTC. The V call is TRBV6-2 or TRBV6-3, the J call TRBJ2-5; D possibly corresponds to TRBD2 (6 bases). Trimming cost V 2 bases and J 4 bases, with 11 bases left between them. This CDR3 region has 14 residues. From germline, CDR1 is MNHEY and CDR2 SVGEGT.

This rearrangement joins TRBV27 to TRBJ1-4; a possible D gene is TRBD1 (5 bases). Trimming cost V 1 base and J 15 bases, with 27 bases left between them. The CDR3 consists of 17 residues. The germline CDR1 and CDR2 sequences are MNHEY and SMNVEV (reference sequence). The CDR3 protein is CASSLFSSGSGPFGLFF. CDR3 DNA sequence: TGTGCCAGCAGTTTATTCTCCTCCGGGTCAGGGCCCTTTGGGTTGTTTTTT.

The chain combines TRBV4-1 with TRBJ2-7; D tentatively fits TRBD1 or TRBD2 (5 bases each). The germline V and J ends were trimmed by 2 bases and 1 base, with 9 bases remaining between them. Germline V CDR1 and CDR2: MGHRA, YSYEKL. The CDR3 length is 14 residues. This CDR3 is CASSQPGRSYEQYF. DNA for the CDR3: TGCGCCAGCAGCCAACCGGGACGGTCCTACGAGCAGTACTTC.

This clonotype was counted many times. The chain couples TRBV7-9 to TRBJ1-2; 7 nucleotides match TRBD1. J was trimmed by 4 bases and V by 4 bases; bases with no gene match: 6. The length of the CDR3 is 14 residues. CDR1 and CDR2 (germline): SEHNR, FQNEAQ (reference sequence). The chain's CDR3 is CASSSIQGTYGYTF. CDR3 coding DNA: TGTGCCAGCAGCTCAATACAGGGGACCTATGGCTACACCTTC.

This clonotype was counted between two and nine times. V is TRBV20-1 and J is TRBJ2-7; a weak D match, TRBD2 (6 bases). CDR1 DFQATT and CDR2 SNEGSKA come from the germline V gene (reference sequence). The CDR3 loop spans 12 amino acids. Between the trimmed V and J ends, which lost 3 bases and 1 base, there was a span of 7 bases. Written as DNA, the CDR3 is TGCAGTGCTAGGGACTATTCCTACGAGCAGTACTTC. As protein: CSARDYSYEQYF.

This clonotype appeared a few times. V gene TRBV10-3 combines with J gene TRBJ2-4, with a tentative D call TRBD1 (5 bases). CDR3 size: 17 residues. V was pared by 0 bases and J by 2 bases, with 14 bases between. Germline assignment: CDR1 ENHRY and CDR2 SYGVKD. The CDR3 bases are TGTGCCATCAGTGAGTCGTTGGACACAAGTACCAAAAACATTCAGTACTTC. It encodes CAISESLDTSTKNIQYF.

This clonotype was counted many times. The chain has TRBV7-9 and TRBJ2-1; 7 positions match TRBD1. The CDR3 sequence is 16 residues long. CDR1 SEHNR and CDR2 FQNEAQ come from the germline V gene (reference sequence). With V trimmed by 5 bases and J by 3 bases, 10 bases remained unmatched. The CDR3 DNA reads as TGTGCCAGCAGCCCCACGACAGGGCTGGGCTACAATGAGCAGTTCTTC. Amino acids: CASSPTTGLGYNEQFF.

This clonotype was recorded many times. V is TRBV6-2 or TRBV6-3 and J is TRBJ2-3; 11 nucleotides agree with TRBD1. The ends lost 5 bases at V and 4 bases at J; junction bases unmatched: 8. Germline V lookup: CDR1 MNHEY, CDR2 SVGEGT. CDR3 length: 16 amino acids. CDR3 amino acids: CASSPFSGQGADTQYF. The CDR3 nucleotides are TGTGCCAGCAGTCCATTCTCGGGACAGGGGGCAGATACGCAGTATTTT.

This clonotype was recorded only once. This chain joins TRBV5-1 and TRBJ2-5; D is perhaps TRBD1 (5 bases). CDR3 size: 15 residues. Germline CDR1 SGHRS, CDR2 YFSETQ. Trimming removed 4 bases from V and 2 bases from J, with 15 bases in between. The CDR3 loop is CASSPPQGTQETQYF. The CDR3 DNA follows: TGCGCCAGCAGCCCGCCGCAGGGCACGCAAGAGACCCAGTACTTC.

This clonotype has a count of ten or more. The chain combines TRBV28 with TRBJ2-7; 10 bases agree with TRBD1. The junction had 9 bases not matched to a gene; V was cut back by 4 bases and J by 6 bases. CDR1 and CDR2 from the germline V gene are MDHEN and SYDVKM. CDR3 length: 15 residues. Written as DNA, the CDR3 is TGTGCCAGCAGTTCCCCGGGACAGGGGACCAGCGAGCAGTACTTC. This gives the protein CASSSPGQGTSEQYF.

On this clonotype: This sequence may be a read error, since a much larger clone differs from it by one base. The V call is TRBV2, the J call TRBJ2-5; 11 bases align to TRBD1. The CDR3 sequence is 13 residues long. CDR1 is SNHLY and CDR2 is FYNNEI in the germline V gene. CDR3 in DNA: TGTGCCAGCAGGGACAGGGGGCGAGAGACCCCGTACTTC. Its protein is CASRDRGRETPYF.

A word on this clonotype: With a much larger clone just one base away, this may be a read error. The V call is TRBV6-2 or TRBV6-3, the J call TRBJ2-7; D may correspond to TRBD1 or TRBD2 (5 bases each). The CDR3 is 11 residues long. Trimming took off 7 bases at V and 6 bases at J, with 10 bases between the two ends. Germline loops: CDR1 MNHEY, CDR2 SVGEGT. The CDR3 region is CASTRGVEQYF. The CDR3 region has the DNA TGTGCCAGCACCCGAGGGGTCGAGCAGTACTTC.

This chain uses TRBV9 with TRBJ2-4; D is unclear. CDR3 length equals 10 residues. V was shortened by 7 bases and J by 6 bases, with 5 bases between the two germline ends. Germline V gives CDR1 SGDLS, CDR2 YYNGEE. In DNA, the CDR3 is TGTGCCAGCGGCGGAAACATTCAGTACTTC. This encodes CASGGNIQYF.

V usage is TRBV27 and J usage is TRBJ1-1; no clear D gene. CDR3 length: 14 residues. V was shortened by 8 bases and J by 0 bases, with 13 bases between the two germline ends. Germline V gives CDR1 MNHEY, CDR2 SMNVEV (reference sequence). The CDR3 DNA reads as TGTGCCAGCCATAGGGTCGGGATGAACACTGAAGCTTTCTTT. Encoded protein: CASHRVGMNTEAFF.

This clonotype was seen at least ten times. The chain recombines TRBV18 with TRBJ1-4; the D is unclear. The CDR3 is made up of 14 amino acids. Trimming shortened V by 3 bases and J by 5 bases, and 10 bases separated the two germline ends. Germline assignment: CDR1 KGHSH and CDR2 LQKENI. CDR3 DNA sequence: TGTGCCAGCTCACCGGTACGGTGGAATGAAAAACTGTTTTTT. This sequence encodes CASSPVRWNEKLFF.